The rows below give T cell receptor beta chains drawn from one sample of a study of T cells in Graves' hyperthyroidism and ophthalmopathy. TCRdb used MiXCR to reprocess the multiplex PCR reads, holding one entry per CDR3 protein. Of approximately 430,000 distinct CDR3 sequences listed, less than 20% are singletons. The sequencing input was blood. These receptors were obtained from a young woman with Graves' hyperthyroidism. The CDR3 runs from the conserved cysteine through the conserved F or W. The order of the fields is D gene, clone size, J gene, V gene, CDR3 protein, CDR3 DNA. The D gene is left open where the match is weak. Expanded clones are given a class, and other clones once, few, many or no size at all.

d_call: TRBD1; clone_size: NA; j_call: TRBJ2-3; v_call: TRBV28; cdr3_aa: CASLRGDTQYF; cdr3_nt: TGTGCCAGTCTCAGGGGGGATACGCAGTATTTT
d_call: TRBD1; clone_size: NA; j_call: TRBJ1-2; v_call: TRBV9; cdr3_aa: CASSVGPTGQGAPSYGYTF; cdr3_nt: TGTGCCAGCAGCGTAGGTCCTACGGGACAGGGGGCGCCTAGCTATGGCTACACCTTC
d_call: NA; clone_size: few; j_call: TRBJ1-1; v_call: TRBV20-1; cdr3_aa: CSADGHTEASF; cdr3_nt: TGCAGTGCCGATGGACACACTGAAGCTTCCTTT
d_call: NA; clone_size: few; j_call: TRBJ1-1; v_call: TRBV4-3; cdr3_aa: CASSQTTWNTEAFF; cdr3_nt: TGCGCCAGCAGCCAAACTACATGGAACACTGAAGCTTTCTTT
d_call: NA; clone_size: many; j_call: TRBJ1-4; v_call: TRBV11-2; cdr3_aa: CASTQRGATNEKLFF; cdr3_nt: TGTGCCAGCACCCAGAGGGGGGCAACTAATGAAAAACTGTTTTTT
d_call: TRBD2; clone_size: many; j_call: TRBJ2-7; v_call: TRBV7-2; cdr3_aa: CASSLGSGISSYEQYF; cdr3_nt: TGTGCCAGCAGCTTAGGGAGCGGGATTAGCTCCTACGAGCAGTACTTC
d_call: NA; clone_size: NA; j_call: TRBJ2-2; v_call: TRBV7-3; cdr3_aa: CARQGEDTGELFF; cdr3_nt: TGTGCCAGACAGGGAGAGGACACCGGGGAGCTGTTTTTT
d_call: NA; clone_size: NA; j_call: TRBJ2-1; v_call: TRBV19; cdr3_aa: CASSTSDYNEQFF; cdr3_nt: TGTGCCAGTAGTACTAGCGACTACAATGAGCAGTTCTTC
d_call: TRBD1; clone_size: few; j_call: TRBJ2-2; v_call: TRBV10-1; cdr3_aa: CASSAAGTVTGELFF; cdr3_nt: TGCGCCAGCAGTGCCGCCGGGACAGTGACCGGGGAGCTGTTTTTT
d_call: NA; clone_size: few; j_call: TRBJ2-3; v_call: TRBV20-1; cdr3_aa: CSLQGGPDTQYF; cdr3_nt: TGCAGTCTTCAAGGGGGGCCAGATACGCAGTATTTT
d_call: TRBD1; clone_size: NA; j_call: TRBJ2-7; v_call: TRBV11-2; cdr3_aa: CASSLGTGWDEQYF; cdr3_nt: TGTGCCAGCAGCTTAGGGACAGGGTGGGACGAGCAGTACTTC
d_call: NA; clone_size: many; j_call: TRBJ1-4; v_call: TRBV7-2; cdr3_aa: CASSLDPTANEKLFF; cdr3_nt: TGTGCCAGCAGCTTAGATCCGACGGCTAATGAAAAACTGTTTTTT
d_call: NA; clone_size: many; j_call: TRBJ2-1; v_call: TRBV12-3/TRBV12-4; cdr3_aa: CASSLTGNEQFF; cdr3_nt: TGTGCCAGCAGTCTCACAGGCAATGAGCAGTTCTTC
d_call: NA; clone_size: many; j_call: TRBJ1-2; v_call: TRBV20-1; cdr3_aa: CSAREGGYGYTF; cdr3_nt: TGCAGTGCTAGGGAAGGGGGGTATGGCTACACCTTC
d_call: NA; clone_size: NA; j_call: TRBJ1-5; v_call: TRBV4-1; cdr3_aa: CASSQGQISNQPQHF; cdr3_nt: TGCGCCAGCAGCCAAGGGCAGATTAGCAATCAGCCCCAGCATTTT
d_call: NA; clone_size: many; j_call: TRBJ1-5; v_call: TRBV15; cdr3_aa: CATSRDYDSNQPQHF; cdr3_nt: TGTGCCACCAGCAGAGATTACGATAGCAATCAGCCCCAGCATTTT
d_call: NA; clone_size: NA; j_call: TRBJ1-2; v_call: TRBV28; cdr3_aa: CASLLRRTLNYGYTF; cdr3_nt: TGTGCCAGCCTTTTACGGCGGACTCTTAACTATGGCTACACCTTC
d_call: NA; clone_size: many; j_call: TRBJ1-5; v_call: TRBV6-1; cdr3_aa: CASSLGTYSNQPQHF; cdr3_nt: TGTGCCAGCAGTTTGGGGACTTATAGCAATCAGCCCCAGCATTTT
d_call: NA; clone_size: many; j_call: TRBJ1-2; v_call: TRBV7-3; cdr3_aa: CASSPTGAGTPYGYTF; cdr3_nt: TGTGCCAGCAGCCCCACTGGGGCAGGAACTCCCTATGGCTACACCTTC
d_call: TRBD2; clone_size: NA; j_call: TRBJ2-1; v_call: TRBV12-3/TRBV12-4; cdr3_aa: CASSSGLAGAWEQFF; cdr3_nt: TGTGCCAGCAGTTCGGGACTAGCGGGGGCTTGGGAGCAGTTCTTC
d_call: TRBD2; clone_size: many; j_call: TRBJ2-2; v_call: TRBV7-9; cdr3_aa: CASSATHSGGNTGELFF; cdr3_nt: TGTGCCAGCAGCGCGACACACTCGGGGGGGAACACCGGGGAGCTGTTTTTT
d_call: NA; clone_size: NA; j_call: TRBJ1-1; v_call: TRBV5-1; cdr3_aa: CASSLSVMNTEAFF; cdr3_nt: TGCGCCAGCAGCTTGTCCGTTATGAACACTGAAGCTTTCTTT
d_call: TRBD1; clone_size: many; j_call: TRBJ1-1; v_call: TRBV18; cdr3_aa: CASSPQGSGTEAFF; cdr3_nt: TGTGCCAGCTCTCCACAGGGGAGCGGCACTGAAGCTTTCTTT
d_call: NA; clone_size: NA; j_call: TRBJ1-1; v_call: TRBV6-2/TRBV6-3; cdr3_aa: CASIHYRVPEAFF; cdr3_nt: TGTGCCAGCATCCACTACAGGGTCCCTGAAGCTTTCTTT
d_call: NA; clone_size: many; j_call: TRBJ2-3; v_call: TRBV10-3; cdr3_aa: CAISERGTTDTQYF; cdr3_nt: TGTGCCATCAGTGAGCGCGGGACCACAGATACGCAGTATTTT
d_call: TRBD1; clone_size: many; j_call: TRBJ2-2; v_call: TRBV11-2; cdr3_aa: CASSFDRGASSTLFF; cdr3_nt: TGTGCCAGCAGCTTCGACAGGGGGGCGAGTAGCACGCTGTTTTTT
d_call: NA; clone_size: many; j_call: TRBJ2-3; v_call: TRBV12-3/TRBV12-4; cdr3_aa: CASSFQTDTQYF; cdr3_nt: TGTGCCAGCAGTTTTCAGACGGATACGCAGTATTTT
d_call: NA; clone_size: many; j_call: TRBJ2-5; v_call: TRBV6-2/TRBV6-3; cdr3_aa: CASKGGGQETQYF; cdr3_nt: TGTGCCAGCAAGGGAGGGGGACAAGAGACCCAGTACTTC